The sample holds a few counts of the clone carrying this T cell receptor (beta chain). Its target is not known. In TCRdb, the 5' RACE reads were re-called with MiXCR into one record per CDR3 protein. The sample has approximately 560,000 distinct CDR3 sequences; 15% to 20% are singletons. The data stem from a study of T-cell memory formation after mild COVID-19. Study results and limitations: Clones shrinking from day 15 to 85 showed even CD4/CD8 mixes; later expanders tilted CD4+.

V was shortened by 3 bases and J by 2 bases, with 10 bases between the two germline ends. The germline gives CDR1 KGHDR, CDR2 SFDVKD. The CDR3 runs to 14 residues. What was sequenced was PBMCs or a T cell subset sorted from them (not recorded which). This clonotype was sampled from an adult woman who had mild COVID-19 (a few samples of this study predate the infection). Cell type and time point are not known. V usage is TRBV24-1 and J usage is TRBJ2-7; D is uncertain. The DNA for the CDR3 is TGTGCCACCAGTGATCCGCTCAACCCCTACGAGCAGTACTTC. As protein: CATSDPLNPYEQYF.